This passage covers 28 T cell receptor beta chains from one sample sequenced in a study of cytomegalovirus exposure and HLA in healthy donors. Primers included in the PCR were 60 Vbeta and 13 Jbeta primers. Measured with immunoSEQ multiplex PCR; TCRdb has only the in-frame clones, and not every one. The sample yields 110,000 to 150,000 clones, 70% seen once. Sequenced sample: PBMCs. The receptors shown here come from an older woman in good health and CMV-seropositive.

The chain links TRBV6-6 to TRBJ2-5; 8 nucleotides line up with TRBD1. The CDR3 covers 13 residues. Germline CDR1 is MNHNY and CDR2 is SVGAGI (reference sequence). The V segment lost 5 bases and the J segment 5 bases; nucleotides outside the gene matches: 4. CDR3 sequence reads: CASSRTGRETQYF. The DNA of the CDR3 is TGTGCCAGCAGTCGGACAGGGCGGGAGACCCAGTACTTC.

The CDR3 coding sequence is TGCGCCAGCAGTCCCCCCCCTGGCGGCTACACCTTC. Encoded protein: CASSPPPGGYTF. The genes are TRBV23-1 and TRBJ1-2, with unresolved D. TRBV23-1 is an ORF for which the function is uncertain. Trimming cost V 4 bases and J 8 bases, with 11 bases left between them. CDR3 length: 12 amino acids.

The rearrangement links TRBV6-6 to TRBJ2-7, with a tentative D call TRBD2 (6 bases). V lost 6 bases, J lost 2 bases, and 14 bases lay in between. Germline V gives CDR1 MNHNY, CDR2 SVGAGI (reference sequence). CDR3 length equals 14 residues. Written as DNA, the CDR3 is TGTGCCAGCAGCTCGGGACTTCCCCCCTACGAGCAGTACTTC. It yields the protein CASSSGLPPYEQYF.

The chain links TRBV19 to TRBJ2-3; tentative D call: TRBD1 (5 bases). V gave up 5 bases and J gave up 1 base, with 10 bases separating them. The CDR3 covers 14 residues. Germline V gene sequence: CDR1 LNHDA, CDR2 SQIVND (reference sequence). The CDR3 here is CASSYRRGTDTQYF. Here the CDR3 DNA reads TGTGCCAGTAGTTACAGGCGCGGCACAGATACGCAGTATTTT.

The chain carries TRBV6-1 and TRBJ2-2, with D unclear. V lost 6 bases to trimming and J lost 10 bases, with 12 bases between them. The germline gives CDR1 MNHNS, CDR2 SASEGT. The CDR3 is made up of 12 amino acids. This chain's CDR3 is CASRSRLQELFF. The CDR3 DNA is TGTGCCAGCAGATCCCGTTTACAGGAGCTGTTTTTT.

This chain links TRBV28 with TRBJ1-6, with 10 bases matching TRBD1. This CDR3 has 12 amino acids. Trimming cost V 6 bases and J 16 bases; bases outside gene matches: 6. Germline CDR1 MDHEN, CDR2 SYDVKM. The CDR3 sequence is CASSWTGGVLHF. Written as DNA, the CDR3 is TGTGCCAGCAGCTGGACAGGGGGAGTTCTCCACTTT.

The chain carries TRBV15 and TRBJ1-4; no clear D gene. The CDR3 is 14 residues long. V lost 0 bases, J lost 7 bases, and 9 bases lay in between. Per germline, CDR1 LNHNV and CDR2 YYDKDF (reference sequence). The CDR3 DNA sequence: TGTGCCACCAGCAGAGAGGGGAGTAGTGAAAAACTGTTTTTT. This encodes CATSREGSSEKLFF.

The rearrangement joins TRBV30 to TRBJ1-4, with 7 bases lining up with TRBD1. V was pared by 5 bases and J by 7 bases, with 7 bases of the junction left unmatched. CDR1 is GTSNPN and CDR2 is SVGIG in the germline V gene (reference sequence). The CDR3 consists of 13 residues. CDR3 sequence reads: CAWQKQGTEKLFF. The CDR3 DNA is TGTGCCTGGCAGAAACAGGGGACTGAAAAACTGTTTTTT.

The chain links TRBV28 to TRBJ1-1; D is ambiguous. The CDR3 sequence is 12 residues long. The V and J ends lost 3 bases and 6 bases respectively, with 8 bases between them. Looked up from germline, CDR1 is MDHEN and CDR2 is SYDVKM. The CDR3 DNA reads TGTGCCAGCAGTTTGTGGCTGGCTGAAGCTTTCTTT. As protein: CASSLWLAEAFF. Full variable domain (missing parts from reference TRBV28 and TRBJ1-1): DVKVTQSSRYLVKRTGEKVFLECVQDMDHENMFWYRQDPGLGLRLIYFSYDVKMKEKGDIPEGYSVSREKKERFSLILESASTNQTSMYLCASSLWLAEAFFGQGTRLTVV.

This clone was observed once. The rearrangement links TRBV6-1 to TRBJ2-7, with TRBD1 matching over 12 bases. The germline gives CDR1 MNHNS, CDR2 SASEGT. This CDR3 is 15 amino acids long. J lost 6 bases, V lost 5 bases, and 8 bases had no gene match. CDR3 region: CASSTRDRGPGEQYF. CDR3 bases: TGTGCCAGCAGTACTCGGGACAGGGGGCCCGGCGAGCAGTACTTC.

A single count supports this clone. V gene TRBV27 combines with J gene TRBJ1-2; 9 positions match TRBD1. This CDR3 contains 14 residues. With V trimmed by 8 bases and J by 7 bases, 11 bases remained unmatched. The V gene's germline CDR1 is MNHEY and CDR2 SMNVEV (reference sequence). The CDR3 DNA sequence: TGTGCCAGCTCCCCGGGGACAGGGTATGGTGGCTACACCTTC. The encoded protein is CASSPGTGYGGYTF.

The CDR3 is CASSQARTATNEKLFF. The CDR3 region has the DNA TGCGCCAGCAGCCAAGCCCGGACAGCAACTAATGAAAAACTGTTTTTT. V usage is TRBV4-1 and J usage is TRBJ1-4; TRBD1 is a possible D gene (6 bases). V was cut by 1 base and J by 0 bases, with 9 bases left in between. The CDR3 extends over 16 amino acids. Germline-derived CDR1 and CDR2 are MGHRA and YSYEKL.

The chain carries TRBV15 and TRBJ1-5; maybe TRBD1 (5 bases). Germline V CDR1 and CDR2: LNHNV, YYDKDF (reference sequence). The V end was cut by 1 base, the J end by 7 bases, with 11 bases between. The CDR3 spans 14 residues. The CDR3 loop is CATSRATGRQPQHF. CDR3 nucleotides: TGTGCCACCAGCAGAGCAACAGGAAGGCAGCCCCAGCATTTT.

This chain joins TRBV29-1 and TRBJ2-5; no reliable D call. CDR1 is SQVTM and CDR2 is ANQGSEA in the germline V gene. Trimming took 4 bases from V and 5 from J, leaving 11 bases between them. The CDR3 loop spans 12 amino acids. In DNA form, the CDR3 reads TGCAGCGTTGTACCGAGCGCCGAGACCCAGTACTTC. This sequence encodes CSVVPSAETQYF.

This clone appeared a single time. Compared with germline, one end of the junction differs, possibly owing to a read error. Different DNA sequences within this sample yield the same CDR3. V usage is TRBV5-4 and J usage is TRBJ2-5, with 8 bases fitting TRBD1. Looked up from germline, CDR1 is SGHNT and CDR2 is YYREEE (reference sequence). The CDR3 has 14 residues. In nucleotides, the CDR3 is TGCGCCAGCAGCTCGACAGGGGATCAAGAGACCCAGTACTTC. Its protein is CASSSTGDQETQYF.

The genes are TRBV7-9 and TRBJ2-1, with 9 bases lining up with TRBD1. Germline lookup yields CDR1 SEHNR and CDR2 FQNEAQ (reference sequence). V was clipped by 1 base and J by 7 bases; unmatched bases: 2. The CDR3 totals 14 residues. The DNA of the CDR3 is TGTGCCAGCAGCTTAGTAGGGACAGGGAATGAGCAGTTCTTC. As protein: CASSLVGTGNEQFF.

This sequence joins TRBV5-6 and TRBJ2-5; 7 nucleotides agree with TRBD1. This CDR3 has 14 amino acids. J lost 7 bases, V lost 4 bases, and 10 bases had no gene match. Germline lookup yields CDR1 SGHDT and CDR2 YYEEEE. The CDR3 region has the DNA TGTGCCAGCAGCCTACAGGGGACGGGCGGGACCCAGTACTTC. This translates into CASSLQGTGGTQYF.

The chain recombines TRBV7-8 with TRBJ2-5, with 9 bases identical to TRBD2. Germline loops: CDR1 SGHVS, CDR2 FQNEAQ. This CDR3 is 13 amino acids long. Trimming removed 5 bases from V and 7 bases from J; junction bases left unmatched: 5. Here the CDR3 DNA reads TGTGCCAGCAGCCCAACTAGCGGGCGGACCCAGTACTTC. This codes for CASSPTSGRTQYF.

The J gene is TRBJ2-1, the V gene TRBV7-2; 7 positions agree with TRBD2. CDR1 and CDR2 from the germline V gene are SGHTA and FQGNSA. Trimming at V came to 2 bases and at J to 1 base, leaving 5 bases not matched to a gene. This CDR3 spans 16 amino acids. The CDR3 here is CASSLSPSGSYNEQFF. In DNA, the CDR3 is TGTGCCAGCAGCTTATCCCCTAGCGGATCCTACAATGAGCAGTTCTTC.

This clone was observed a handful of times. The CDR3 nucleotides are TGTGCCTGGAGGCCGCCGGGACTGACGACCTACGAGCAGTACTTC. Amino acid sequence: CAWRPPGLTTYEQYF. The rearrangement links TRBV30 to TRBJ2-5; possibly TRBD2 for D (6 bases). The J call is uncertain, as TRBJ2-7 better fits the DNA end. Germline-derived CDR1 and CDR2 are GTSNPN and SVGIG (reference sequence). CDR3 size: 15 residues.

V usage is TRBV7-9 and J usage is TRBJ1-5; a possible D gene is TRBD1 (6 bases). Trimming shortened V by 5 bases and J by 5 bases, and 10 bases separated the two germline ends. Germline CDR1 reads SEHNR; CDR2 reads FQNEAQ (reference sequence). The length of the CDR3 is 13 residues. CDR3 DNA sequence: TGTGCCAGCAGCCCGGACAGTCATCAGCCCCAGCATTTT. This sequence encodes CASSPDSHQPQHF.

The CDR3 protein is CASSEVAGGFTGELFF. As DNA, the CDR3 is TGTGCCAGCAGTGAAGTAGCAGGGGGATTCACCGGGGAGCTGTTTTTT. The rearrangement joins TRBV2 to TRBJ2-2, with TRBD1 matching over 7 bases. The CDR3 is made up of 16 amino acids. The germline gives CDR1 SNHLY, CDR2 FYNNEI. V was pared by 1 base and J by 4 bases, with 6 bases of the junction left unmatched.

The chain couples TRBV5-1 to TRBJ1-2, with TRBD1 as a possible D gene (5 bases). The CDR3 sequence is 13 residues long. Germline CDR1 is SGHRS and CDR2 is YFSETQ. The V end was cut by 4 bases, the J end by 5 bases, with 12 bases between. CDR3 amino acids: CASSGGGNYGYTF. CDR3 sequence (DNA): TGCGCCAGCAGCGGCGGGGGAAATTATGGCTACACCTTC.

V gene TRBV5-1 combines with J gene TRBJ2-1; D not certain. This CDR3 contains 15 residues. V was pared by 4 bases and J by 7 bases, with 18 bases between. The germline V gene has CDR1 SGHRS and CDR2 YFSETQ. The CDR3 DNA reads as TGCGCCAGCAGCCCCGCACGCCCTGACGGGAATGAGCAGTTCTTC. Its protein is CASSPARPDGNEQFF.

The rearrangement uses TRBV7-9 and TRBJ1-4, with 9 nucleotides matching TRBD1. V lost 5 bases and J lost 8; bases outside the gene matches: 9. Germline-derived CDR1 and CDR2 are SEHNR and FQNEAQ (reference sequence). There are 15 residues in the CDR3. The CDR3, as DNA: TGTGCCAGCAGCACAGCCGGGACAGGGAAAGAAAAACTGTTTTTT. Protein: CASSTAGTGKEKLFF.

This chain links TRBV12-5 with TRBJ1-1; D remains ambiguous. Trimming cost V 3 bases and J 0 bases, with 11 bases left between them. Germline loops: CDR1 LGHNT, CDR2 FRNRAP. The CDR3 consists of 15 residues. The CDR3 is CASGLGGLMNTEAFF. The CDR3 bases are TGTGCTAGTGGTTTAGGCGGGCTGATGAACACTGAAGCTTTCTTT.

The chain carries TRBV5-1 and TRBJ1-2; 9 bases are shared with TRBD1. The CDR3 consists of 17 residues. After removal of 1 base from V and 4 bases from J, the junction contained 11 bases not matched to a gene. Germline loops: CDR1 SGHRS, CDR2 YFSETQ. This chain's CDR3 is CASSLSGTGQGFYGYTF. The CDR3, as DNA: TGCGCCAGCAGCTTGTCTGGTACGGGACAGGGATTCTATGGCTACACCTTC.

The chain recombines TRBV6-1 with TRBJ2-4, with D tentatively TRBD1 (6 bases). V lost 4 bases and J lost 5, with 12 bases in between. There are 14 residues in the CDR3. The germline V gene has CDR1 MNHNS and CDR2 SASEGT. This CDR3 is CASSAWQGQNIQYF. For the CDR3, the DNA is TGTGCCAGCAGTGCTTGGCAGGGGCAAAACATTCAGTACTTC.